The 15 T cell receptor beta chains listed next were all sequenced from one sample in a study of T cell repertoires in cytomegalovirus infection. Their antigen targets remain unknown. Using its own MiXCR run on the reads, TCRdb lists one record per CDR3 protein. The data contain fewer than 350,000 distinct CDR3 sequences, almost 30% of them seen just once; the ten biggest clones take up about 19%. This material consisted of cultured PBMCs, taken from culture after CMV antigen stimulation. The receptors were sampled from a human donor in good health (CMV status not recorded). Some clones in this sample may be carry-over from other donors' samples.

Of note for this clonotype: A read error may account for a junction end that differs from germline. V is TRBV4-1 and J is TRBJ2-5; D may be TRBD1 or TRBD2 (5 bases each). This CDR3 region has 13 residues. Germline V lookup: CDR1 MGHRA, CDR2 YSYEKL. CDR3 residues: CAVGDLSQETQYF. In DNA form, the CDR3 reads TGTGCCGTGGGGGATCTGTCCCAAGAGACCCAGTACTTC.

This clonotype was picked up one time. J is TRBJ2-5 and V is TRBV28, with TRBD2 matching 9 bases. The V segment lost 6 bases and the J segment 4 bases; nucleotides outside the gene matches: 9. Germline CDR1 reads MDHEN; CDR2 reads SYDVKM. This CDR3 spans 15 amino acids. Here the CDR3 reads CASSRLAALGETQYF. In DNA, the CDR3 is TGTGCCAGCAGCAGACTAGCGGCACTGGGAGAGACCCAGTACTTC. Supplemented by reference TRBV28 and TRBJ2-5, the full variable domain reads DVKVTQSSRYLVKRTGEKVFLECVQDMDHENMFWYRQDPGLGLRLIYFSYDVKMKEKGDIPEGYSVSREKKERFSLILESASTNQTSMYLCASSRLAALGETQYFGPGTRLLVL.

In this sample, this clonotype turned up a few times. V and J are TRBV5-4 and TRBJ1-2; D remains unclear. V was pared by 2 bases and J by 3 bases, with 8 bases between. There are 13 residues in the CDR3. Germline V CDR1 and CDR2: SGHNT, YYREEE (reference sequence). The CDR3 coding sequence is TGTGCCAGCAGCTTTACTGAAGACTATGGCTACACCTTC. It is translated as CASSFTEDYGYTF.

The chain recombines TRBV7-8 with TRBJ2-7; D is perhaps TRBD1 or TRBD2 (5 bases each). V dropped 1 base and J dropped 6 bases, with 13 bases sitting between them. There are 14 residues in the CDR3. CDR1 and CDR2 (germline): SGHVS, FQNEAQ. The CDR3 sequence: CASSLEGDVLEQYF. The CDR3 DNA follows: TGTGCCAGCAGCTTAGAAGGGGACGTCCTCGAGCAGTACTTC.

In DNA, the CDR3 is TGTGCCAGCAGCTTGGGACGATCCAGGAATGAGCAGTTCTTC. This sequence encodes CASSLGRSRNEQFF. This sequence joins TRBV7-2 and TRBJ2-1; tentatively, D is TRBD1 or TRBD2 (5 bases each). The CDR3 runs to 14 residues. The V end was cut by 3 bases, the J end by 7 bases, with 13 bases between. Germline V gives CDR1 SGHTA, CDR2 FQGNSA.

The chain combines TRBV28 with TRBJ1-1; D gene ambiguous. V was trimmed by 8 bases and J by 6 bases, leaving 10 bases between them. The CDR3 length is 11 residues. CDR1 is MDHEN and CDR2 is SYDVKM in the germline V gene. Written as DNA, the CDR3 is TGTGCCAGCCGATTCCTATCTGAAGCTTTCTTT. This sequence encodes CASRFLSEAFF.

This clonotype came up a few times. The chain has TRBV20-1 and TRBJ1-2, with D unclear. Germline CDR1 DFQATT, CDR2 SNEGSKA (reference sequence). The CDR3 is 9 residues long. V lost 6 bases and J 7 bases, leaving 6 bases between the germline ends. The CDR3 sequence is CSASGGYTF. CDR3 DNA sequence: TGCAGTGCCAGTGGTGGCTACACCTTC.

V usage is TRBV12-3 or TRBV12-4 and J usage is TRBJ2-3, with D unclear. V was pared by 5 bases and J by 5 bases, with 29 bases between. The CDR3 covers 19 residues. The CDR3 DNA sequence: TGTGCCAGCAGTCCCCCTACTACCTTGGTGGATCCCGATGAAGATACGCAGTATTTT. Its protein product is CASSPPTTLVDPDEDTQYF.

This clonotype was counted at least ten times. The chain is built from TRBV7-2 and TRBJ2-3; 9 bases fit TRBD2. V lost 1 base, J lost 4 bases, and 12 bases stayed unmatched. The germline V gene has CDR1 SGHTA and CDR2 FQGNSA. The CDR3 spans 18 residues. The CDR3 coding sequence is TGTGCCAGCAGCTTAGTAGGCGGGAGGGCCGAGGGAGCAGATACGCAGTATTTT. It translates to CASSLVGGRAEGADTQYF.

V usage is TRBV4-2 and J usage is TRBJ2-1; 14 bases are shared with TRBD2. CDR1 LGHNA and CDR2 YNFKEQ come from the germline V gene. The CDR3 loop spans 16 amino acids. Germline trimming cut 1 base from V and 10 bases from J; bases unmatched to any gene: 6. As DNA, the CDR3 is TGTGCCAGCAGCCAAGTGACTAGCGGGAGGGGGATAGAGCAGTTCTTC. The encoded protein is CASSQVTSGRGIEQFF.

This clonotype has a handful of counts. V gene TRBV5-4 combines with J gene TRBJ2-1; TRBD2 might be the D (6 bases). V gave up 1 base and J gave up 5 bases, with 13 bases separating them. The CDR3 runs to 15 residues. CDR1 is SGHNT, CDR2 YYREEE, per germline (reference sequence). The CDR3 sequence is CASSLPRTKNNEQFF. Here the CDR3 DNA reads TGTGCCAGCAGCTTGCCGAGGACTAAAAACAATGAGCAGTTCTTC. The full variable domain, in which reference TRBV5-4 and TRBJ2-1 provide the parts outside the CDR3, is ETGVTQSPTHLIKTRGQQVTLRCSSQSGHNTVSWYQQALGQGPQFIFQYYREEENGRGNFPPRFSGLQFPNYSSELNVNALELDDSALYLCASSLPRTKNNEQFFGPGTRLTVL.

The chain joins TRBV7-3 to TRBJ2-7; perhaps TRBD2 as D (6 bases). Germline CDR1 is SGHTA and CDR2 is FQGTGA. The CDR3 totals 12 residues. V lost 5 bases and J lost 5, with 10 bases in between. The CDR3 loop is CASSRDFDEQYF. CDR3 nucleotides: TGTGCCAGCAGCCGGGACTTCGACGAGCAGTACTTC.

This clonotype was detected a few times. V usage is TRBV6-2 or TRBV6-3 and J usage is TRBJ2-7; D call uncertain. Germline V gives CDR1 MNHEY, CDR2 SVGEGT. The V gene lost 2 bases and the J gene lost 2 bases, with 1 base spanning the gap. CDR3 length: 11 residues. The CDR3 sequence: CASSYAYEQYF. In nucleotides, the CDR3 is TGTGCCAGCAGTTACGCCTACGAGCAGTACTTC.

The CDR3 region has the DNA TGTGCCAGCAGCTTTCTAGCGGATACCTACAATGAGCAGTTCTTC. Its protein product is CASSFLADTYNEQFF. The chain employs TRBV11-2 and TRBJ2-1, with 7 bases identical to TRBD2. The length of the CDR3 is 15 residues. V lost 3 bases and J lost 2; bases outside the gene matches: 4. The germline CDR1 and CDR2 sequences are SGHAT and FQNNGV.

The chain uses TRBV4-1 and TRBJ2-2, with TRBD2 as a possible D gene (6 bases). This CDR3 is 16 amino acids long. Germline V gene sequence: CDR1 MGHRA, CDR2 YSYEKL. V was clipped by 0 bases and J by 5 bases, with 13 bases between them. The CDR3 sequence: CASSQDGAGRTGELFF. The CDR3 nucleotides read TGCGCCAGCAGCCAAGACGGAGCGGGCCGGACCGGGGAGCTGTTTTTT.